This entry is about one TCR beta chain. Antigen unknown. This sample was taken from a study of identical twins. Findings and caveats of the study: Carriage of fewer insertions was seen in abundant cord blood beta clonotypes, whereas memory repertoires showed none. Invariant T cells like MAIT and iNKT could partly confound the zero-insertion analyses.

Healthy Caucasians provided all donations. Trimming left V 2 bases short and J 7 bases short, with 8 bases between. CDR3 length: 12 amino acids. CDR1 and CDR2 from the germline V gene are LGHDT and YNNKEL (reference sequence). TCRdb independently ran MiXCR on the 5' RACE reads; one entry per CDR3 protein. Of around 480,000 distinct CDR3 sequences in the sample, 14% are singletons; the top ten hold about 0.54%. The same sample was also used in a study of yellow fever vaccine responses in identical twins.

The chain is built from TRBV3-1 and TRBJ1-1; D is uncertain. The sample taken for sequencing was CD4+ T cells sorted from blood. The origin of this receptor is a woman between 18 and 29 years old in good health. The CDR3 reads CASSQLGDEAFF. CDR3 DNA: TGTGCCAGCAGCCAATTGGGAGATGAAGCTTTCTTT.